The 20 T cell receptor beta chains below come from one sample, sequenced in a study of beta chain features in type 1 diabetes. Study-wide results and caveats: Type 1 diabetes patients showed a moderate but significant shortening of TCRB CDR3s in all four CD4+ subsets.

Expressed TCRB transcripts were sequenced because the isolated RNA had all been reverse transcribed beforehand. Generated by immunoSEQ multiplex PCR, the TCRdb table keeps only in-frame clones and is missing some. Found here are hundreds of thousands of clones, roughly 12% of them singletons; the top ten hold approximately 0.022%. These receptors' antigens are unknown. The sample taken for sequencing was naive CD4+ T cells from blood. These receptor sequences come from a man younger than 35 with type 1 diabetes.

This clone turned up a few times. The V gene is TRBV7-9, the J gene TRBJ1-6; D not certain. Germline lookup yields CDR1 SEHNR and CDR2 FQNEAQ (reference sequence). V was shortened by 4 bases and J by 10 bases, with 17 bases between the two germline ends. The CDR3 length is 15 residues. CDR3 DNA sequence: TGTGCCAGCAGCTCAGGACGGCAGTCTAAATCACCCCTCCACTTT. Protein: CASSSGRQSKSPLHF.

This clone was found a few times. The chain couples TRBV30 to TRBJ1-2; D is uncertain. The CDR3 contains 15 residues. Germline CDR1 reads GTSNPN; CDR2 reads SVGIG (reference sequence). The V gene lost 0 bases and the J gene lost 3 bases, with 14 bases spanning the gap. The CDR3 DNA follows: TGTGCCTGGAGTGTAGAAGGGCGAAAGGACTATGGCTACACCTTC. This encodes CAWSVEGRKDYGYTF.

This clone was counted between two and nine times. The chain recombines TRBV30 with TRBJ2-2; possible D gene TRBD2, 6 bases. The CDR3 sequence is 15 residues long. V was clipped by 6 bases and J by 4 bases, with 18 bases between them. The germline CDR1 and CDR2 sequences are GTSNPN and SVGIG (reference sequence). The CDR3 sequence is CACDWRGRGTGELFF. The DNA of the CDR3 is TGTGCCTGCGATTGGCGGGGTCGGGGCACCGGGGAGCTGTTTTTT.

This clone came up a few times. The J gene is TRBJ2-3, the V gene TRBV6-5; 8 positions match TRBD1. The CDR3 runs to 15 residues. The germline V gene encodes CDR1 MNHEY and CDR2 SVGAGI. The trim removed 6 bases at V and 1 base at J, leaving 6 bases unmatched. The CDR3 region is CASRLTGERTDTQYF. CDR3 DNA: TGTGCCAGCAGGTTGACAGGGGAACGCACAGATACGCAGTATTTT.

CDR3 DNA: TGTGCCAGCAGCCTCGGATCCGGAGACGTAAGCAATCAGCCCCAGCATTTT. Encoded protein: CASSLGSGDVSNQPQHF. The J gene is TRBJ1-5, the V gene TRBV7-9, with unresolved D. Trimming cost V 5 bases and J 1 base, with 18 bases left between them. Germline-derived CDR1 and CDR2 are SEHNR and FQNEAQ (reference sequence). The CDR3 spans 17 residues.

V usage is TRBV6-1 and J usage is TRBJ1-1; D might be TRBD1 (6 bases). Germline CDR1 is MNHNS and CDR2 is SASEGT. V lost 1 base, J lost 4 bases, and 16 bases lay in between. The length of the CDR3 is 16 residues. In DNA, the CDR3 is TGTGCCAGCAGTGAAGTTGGGGGCGCCTATTTCACTGAAGCTTTCTTT. It translates to CASSEVGGAYFTEAFF.

This clone was found a few times. The rearrangement joins TRBV5-1 to TRBJ2-3; D ambiguous. The length of the CDR3 is 14 residues. Germline V gene data show CDR1 as SGHRS and CDR2 as YFSETQ. V was clipped by 4 bases and J by 4 bases, with 13 bases between them. CDR3 sequence: CASSMTPWADTQYF. The DNA for the CDR3 is TGCGCCAGCAGCATGACTCCTTGGGCAGATACGCAGTATTTT.

V and J are TRBV7-2 and TRBJ2-7; D is possibly TRBD1 (7 bases). The germline V gene encodes CDR1 SGHTA and CDR2 FQGNSA. The ends were cut back, 1 base at V and 3 bases at J, with 13 bases in the middle. This CDR3 region has 15 residues. The CDR3 bases are TGTGCCAGCAGCTTAGGGGCAGGGGGAGGCTACGAGCAGTACTTC. This translates into CASSLGAGGGYEQYF.

Remarks on this clone: The same CDR3 can be traced to other DNA sequences in this sample. This chain joins TRBV7-9 and TRBJ1-5; 7 positions agree with TRBD1. The germline V gene encodes CDR1 SEHNR and CDR2 FQNEAQ (reference sequence). V shed 5 bases and J 0 bases; nucleotides not matched to a gene: 4. The CDR3 extends over 15 amino acids. This chain's CDR3 is CASSATGASNQPQHF. CDR3 bases: TGTGCCAGCAGCGCTACAGGGGCTAGCAATCAGCCCCAGCATTTT.

The J gene is TRBJ1-1, the V gene TRBV5-1; tentative D call: TRBD1 (5 bases). CDR3 length: 15 amino acids. Trimming cost V 1 base and J 0 bases, with 10 bases left between them. Germline loops: CDR1 SGHRS, CDR2 YFSETQ. CDR3 region: CASSLPAGLNTEAFF. The CDR3 coding sequence is TGCGCCAGCAGCTTGCCGGCAGGGCTGAACACTGAAGCTTTCTTT.

The chain is built from TRBV30 and TRBJ1-4; no clear D gene. Trimming cost V 4 bases and J 2 bases, with 14 bases left between them. CDR1 is GTSNPN, CDR2 SVGIG, per germline (reference sequence). CDR3 length equals 15 residues. CDR3 sequence: CAWTPLGGTNEKLFF. In nucleotides, the CDR3 is TGTGCCTGGACCCCACTCGGCGGCACTAATGAAAAACTGTTTTTT. Full variable domain (outside the CDR3, taken from reference TRBV30 and TRBJ1-4): SQTIHQWPATLVQPVGSPLSLECTVEGTSNPNLYWYRQAAGRGLQLLFYSVGIGQISSEVPQNLSASRPQDRQFILSSKKLLLSDSGFYLCAWTPLGGTNEKLFFGSGTQLSVL.

In its sample, this clone was seen many times. The chain employs TRBV10-3 and TRBJ2-1; 8 bases are a match to TRBD1. This CDR3 contains 14 residues. Germline values: CDR1 ENHRY, CDR2 SYGVKD. The ends lost 10 bases at V and 0 bases at J; junction bases unmatched: 5. The CDR3 spells CATRDRISYNEQFF. In nucleotides, the CDR3 is TGTGCCACCCGGGACAGGATCTCCTACAATGAGCAGTTCTTC.

This clone occurred once. The chain has TRBV5-1 and TRBJ1-4; TRBD1 aligns across 7 bases. Trimming cost V 4 bases and J 8 bases; bases outside gene matches: 11. The germline CDR1 and CDR2 sequences are SGHRS and YFSETQ. The CDR3 consists of 15 residues. Here the CDR3 DNA reads TGCGCCAGCAGCGCGCAGACAGGGCAGGACGAAAAACTGTTTTTT. It translates to CASSAQTGQDEKLFF.

The chain carries TRBV6-6 and TRBJ2-3; TRBD1 agrees at 9 bases. Trimming cost V 6 bases and J 3 bases; bases outside gene matches: 4. Germline lookup yields CDR1 MNHNY and CDR2 SVGAGI (reference sequence). This CDR3 has 14 residues. CDR3 protein: CASSSGTGTDTQYF. The CDR3 DNA reads as TGTGCCAGCAGCTCCGGGACAGGGACAGATACGCAGTATTTT.

There are a few counts of this clone. The chain couples TRBV7-2 to TRBJ2-5; 12 bases map to TRBD2. This CDR3 has 14 amino acids. Losses at the gene ends were 3 bases for V and 4 bases for J; bases not matched to a gene: 0. Germline V gene sequence: CDR1 SGHTA, CDR2 FQGNSA. The CDR3 region has the DNA TGTGCCAGCAGCTTGACTAGCGGGGGAGAGACCCAGTACTTC. It yields the protein CASSLTSGGETQYF. Full variable domain (outside the CDR3, taken from reference TRBV7-2 and TRBJ2-5): GAGVSQSPSNKVTEKGKDVELRCDPISGHTALYWYRQSLGQGLEFLIYFQGNSAPDKSGLPSDRFSAERTGGSVSTLTIQRTQQEDSAVYLCASSLTSGGETQYFGPGTRLLVL.

The rearrangement links TRBV19 to TRBJ1-5, with D unresolved. V gave up 11 bases and J gave up 4 bases, with 6 bases separating them. CDR1 is LNHDA, CDR2 SQIVND, per germline (reference sequence). The CDR3 totals 10 residues. The CDR3 DNA sequence: TGTGCCTGCAGGAATCAGCCCCAGCATTTT. Translating gives CACRNQPQHF.

The V and J genes are TRBV5-6 and TRBJ1-1; 8 bases map to TRBD1. The CDR3 is 14 residues long. Germline V gene sequence: CDR1 SGHDT, CDR2 YYEEEE. V lost 4 bases and J lost 3; bases outside the gene matches: 5. The CDR3 reads CASSTGGGDTEAFF. CDR3 nucleotides: TGTGCCAGCAGCACAGGGGGTGGGGACACTGAAGCTTTCTTT.

This clone was counted between two and nine times. This chain connects TRBV21-1 to TRBJ2-3; the table's D call, TRBD1, has no DNA check behind it. TRBV21-1 has pseudogene status. The CDR3 covers 15 residues. The CDR3 DNA is TGTGCCAGCAGCAAAAGAGGACAGGGTACAGATACGCAGTATTTT. Protein sequence: CASSKRGQGTDTQYF.

This clone was counted only a few times. The chain carries TRBV11-2 and TRBJ2-1; TRBD2 aligns across 10 bases. V lost 4 bases, J lost 0 bases, and 9 bases stayed unmatched. The germline gives CDR1 SGHAT, CDR2 FQNNGV. CDR3 length equals 18 residues. DNA for the CDR3: TGTGCCAGCAGCTCCCGAAGGTTAGCGGGGGGCTCCTACAATGAGCAGTTCTTC. This gives the protein CASSSRRLAGGSYNEQFF.

This chain connects TRBV14 to TRBJ2-2, with a possible D match to TRBD2 (5 bases). This CDR3 region has 17 residues. The V end was cut by 0 bases, the J end by 5 bases, with 16 bases between. Germline CDR1 and CDR2: SGHDN and FVKESK. The CDR3 DNA reads TGTGCCAGCAGCCAAGATCGAGGGTCAACGCTTACCGGGGAGCTGTTTTTT. This gives the protein CASSQDRGSTLTGELFF. The entire variable domain, with the rest obtained from reference TRBV14 and TRBJ2-2, is as follows: EAGVTQFPSHSVIEKGQTVTLRCDPISGHDNLYWYRRVMGKEIKFLLHFVKESKQDESGMPNNRFLAERTGGTYSTLKVQPAELEDSGVYFCASSQDRGSTLTGELFFGEGSRLTVL.